This T cell receptor beta chain was captured in a study of shared clonotypes between healthy human individuals. Study-level findings and limits: Generally, naive subsets (rather than memory subsets) showed larger estimated richness.

Germline V gives CDR1 LGHNA, CDR2 YNFKEQ. The CDR3 sequence is 16 residues long. Trimming pared 1 base from V and 0 bases from J, leaving 9 bases between. In regard to this clone: Antigen specificity is unknown.

This table comes from immunoSEQ multiplex PCR, and its TCRdb copy is limited to in-frame clones, with some not included. The sample lists more than 1.2 million clones, approximately 98.5% occurring once. Sequenced material: naive CD4+ T cells sorted from blood. As to subset: CD45RA+ positively selected. The receptor comes from a man aged 25-45 years in good health. The genes are TRBV4-2 and TRBJ2-2; tentatively, D is TRBD1 (5 bases). CDR3 sequence: CASSQGATANTGELFF. Written as DNA, the CDR3 is TGTGCCAGCAGCCAAGGAGCGACAGCGAACACCGGGGAGCTGTTTTTT.